This T cell receptor (beta chain) stems from a study (dated by TCRdb to 2013 to 2016). The study in broad terms: Whether tumor-infiltrating Tregs in breast cancer are recruited from blood Tregs or converted in situ from other CD4+ T cell subsets was tested. Study-level results and caveats: Rather than covering whole repertoires, validation in the larger cohort was restricted to a single TCR beta V-J rearrangement. The TCR alpha and beta sequences of tumor-infiltrating Tregs showed the greatest overlap with tumor naive CD4+ T cells, followed by blood naive CD4+ T cells. In terms of TCR gene usage, tumor memory CD4+ T cells clustered together with blood and lymph node memory CD4+ cells, as well as with lymph node naive CD4+ cells.

From a lookup of the germline V gene, CDR1 and CDR2 are ENHRY and SYGVKD. Measured from the cysteine to the phenylalanine, the CDR3 is 14 residues long. The entry retains the CDR3 DNA only, 42 bases that are in frame from base 1. V was cut back by 4 bases and J by 6 bases, leaving a gap of 13 bases between them. Comment on this clonotype: Its antigen is unknown. No base qualities exist here, and no much larger clone lies one base off it.

Full-length TCR variable regions were amplified by 5' RACE PCR with constant-region reverse primers, followed by semi-nested PCR with Nested Universal Primer A. The ReliaPrep RNA Cell Miniprep System was used to extract total RNA, which was then reverse transcribed into 5'RACE-ready cDNA with the SMARTer RACE 5'/3' Kit. Multiplex adaptors were used to barcode full-length TCR alpha and beta libraries, and the barcoded libraries were sequenced on an Illumina MiSeq. The authors' pipeline ran thus. For each of nine subset-tissue groups, sequencing data from the five patients were pooled, and the groups were then compared using unsupervised clustering of TCR gene usage. The Morisita-Horn index was used to calculate repertoire similarity, with shared sequences weighted by how much each contributed to each repertoire. TCRdb reworked the public reads: Q25 trimming with fastp, MiXCR clone assembly, productive beta chains retained. Rows with one shared CDR3 protein collapse into an entry with the most common genes and DNA. TCRdb, not the original authors, processed these V and J calls. This sample lists tens of thousands of distinct CDR3 sequences; around a fifth were detected once. The biggest ten clones account for 4.3% of the sample.

Cells that were CD4+CD25+CD127-/low were the ones isolated as Tregs. Tregs, naive and memory CD4+ T cells from tumor, blood and ipsilateral draining lymph nodes of five breast cancer patients underwent full-length TCR alpha and beta sequencing. Tumor tissue and lymph nodes from ipsilateral axillary dissection were perfused with PBS, minced and digested with collagenase I and hyaluronidase. Ficoll density gradient centrifugation was used to isolate mononuclear cells from lymph nodes or from over 40 ml of peripheral blood. A purity exceeding 90% was confirmed by FACS for the sorted cell populations. The chain couples TRBV10-3 to TRBJ2-1; perhaps TRBD1 is the D gene, with 6 bases matching. The receptor was derived from a female donor with breast cancer. Sequenced sample: Tregs sorted from a lymph node. The DNA sequence follows: TGTGCCATCAGTGGCCAGGGGCTGGGCAATGAGCAGTTCTTC. It is translated as CAISGQGLGNEQFF.